This T cell receptor (beta chain) was sequenced for a study of CD8+ T cells in alopecia areata. The CDR3 has 15 amino acids. The sample holds a few counts of this clone. RNA, once extracted, was reverse transcribed into cDNA for use as the sequencing template. The data were produced by immunoSEQ multiplex PCR, yet TCRdb's version contains in-frame clones alone and is incomplete. The profile shows approximately 150,000 clones, approximately 56% of them singletons. This chain links TRBV21-1 with TRBJ2-7; the table's D call of TRBD2 was not tested on the DNA. TRBV21-1 is a known pseudogene. Sequenced material: CD8+ T cells sorted from blood. This TCR came from a human donor in good health. CDR3 bases: TGTGCCAGCACCCTCGAAGAGAAGCTCGCCCACGAGCAGTACTTC. Translated: CASTLEEKLAHEQYF.